These 12 T cell receptor beta chains were sequenced from one sample in a study of cytomegalovirus exposure and HLA in healthy donors. Researchers ran the PCR with 60 Vbeta and 13 Jbeta primers. TCRdb's table, derived via immunoSEQ multiplex PCR, lists solely in-frame clones and lacks some. The sample contains over 85,000 clones, around 82% of which appear only once. The source material was PBMCs. The source of these receptors is a man aged 35 to 55 in good health and CMV-seropositive.

The chain employs TRBV28 and TRBJ1-5, with D unclear. Trimming removed 2 bases from V and 4 bases from J, with 12 bases in between. The length of the CDR3 is 15 residues. Germline V CDR1 and CDR2: MDHEN, SYDVKM. The CDR3 is CASSLGRRQNQPQHF. The CDR3 DNA is TGTGCCAGCAGTTTAGGTCGCAGGCAGAATCAGCCCCAGCATTTT. The whole variable domain, filled in from reference TRBV28 and TRBJ1-5, reads DVKVTQSSRYLVKRTGEKVFLECVQDMDHENMFWYRQDPGLGLRLIYFSYDVKMKEKGDIPEGYSVSREKKERFSLILESASTNQTSMYLCASSLGRRQNQPQHFGDGTRLSIL.

The chain couples TRBV4-2 to TRBJ2-5; 7 bases map to TRBD2. Germline V gives CDR1 LGHNA, CDR2 YNFKEQ. Germline trimming cut 2 bases from V and 4 bases from J; bases unmatched to any gene: 7. CDR3 length: 15 amino acids. DNA of the CDR3: TGTGCCAGCAGCCAACAAGCGGGAAGAGGAGAGACCCAGTACTTC. This translates into CASSQQAGRGETQYF.

For the CDR3, the DNA is TGTGCCAGCAGCGTTGTGGGCGCGACCAATGAGCAGTTCTTC. It encodes CASSVVGATNEQFF. The V and J genes are TRBV7-9 and TRBJ2-1; D unclear. With 5 bases removed from V and 6 bases from J, the gap between germline ends came to 14 bases. Germline CDR1 SEHNR, CDR2 FQNEAQ (reference sequence). This CDR3 spans 14 amino acids. Filled out from reference TRBV7-9 and TRBJ2-1, the complete variable domain reads DTGVSQNPRHKITKRGQNVTFRCDPISEHNRLYWYRQTLGQGPEFLTYFQNEAQLEKSRLLSDRFSAERPKGSFSTLEIQRTEQGDSAMYLCASSVVGATNEQFFGPGTRLTVL.

This chain uses TRBV7-2 with TRBJ1-6; no firm D call. CDR3 length equals 14 residues. Germline V lookup: CDR1 SGHTA, CDR2 FQGNSA. V was trimmed by 1 base and J by 6 bases, leaving 7 bases between them. The CDR3 bases are TGTGCCAGCAGCTTAGTTCTCAGTAATTCACCCCTCCACTTT. Its protein is CASSLVLSNSPLHF.

This clone was seen a handful of times. The chain carries TRBV4-1 and TRBJ2-5, with 13 bases matching TRBD2. V lost 4 bases and J lost 5; bases outside the gene matches: 7. In germline, CDR1 is MGHRA, CDR2 YSYEKL. This CDR3 has 16 amino acids. Here the CDR3 reads CASSRTSGSGGETQYF. The CDR3 DNA is TGCGCCAGCAGCCGGACTAGCGGGAGTGGGGGGGAGACCCAGTACTTC.

The rearrangement joins TRBV27 to TRBJ2-5, with D perhaps matching TRBD2 (5 bases). Trimming removed 0 bases at V and 1 base at J, with 12 bases between. The germline V gene encodes CDR1 MNHEY and CDR2 SMNVEV (reference sequence). This CDR3 has 16 residues. The CDR3 region is CASSLSREGLQETQYF. For the CDR3, the DNA is TGTGCCAGCAGTTTATCGAGGGAAGGGCTCCAAGAGACCCAGTACTTC.

The chain is built from TRBV19 and TRBJ1-1; D is undetermined. In germline, CDR1 is LNHDA, CDR2 SQIVND (reference sequence). The CDR3 contains 14 residues. The V end was cut by 1 base, the J end by 5 bases, with 11 bases between. The CDR3 bases are TGTGCCAGTAGTATAGGGGCGGGGTGGACTGAAGCTTTCTTT. The encoded protein is CASSIGAGWTEAFF. The entire variable domain, with the rest obtained from reference TRBV19 and TRBJ1-1, is as follows: DGGITQSPKYLFRKEGQNVTLSCEQNLNHDAMYWYRQDPGQGLRLIYYSQIVNDFQKGDIAEGYSVSREKKESFPLTVTSAQKNPTAFYLCASSIGAGWTEAFFGQGTRLTVV.

CDR3 DNA sequence: TGTGCCAGCAGTGCCTCTAATCAGCCCCAGCATTTT. Translated: CASSASNQPQHF. V usage is TRBV2 and J usage is TRBJ1-5; the D is unclear. This CDR3 is 12 amino acids long. The ends were cut back, 4 bases at V and 4 bases at J, with 5 bases in the middle. From germline, CDR1 is SNHLY and CDR2 FYNNEI.

The J gene is TRBJ1-2, the V gene TRBV18, with D unclear. Trimming removed 3 bases at V and 6 bases at J, with 14 bases between. Germline CDR1 KGHSH, CDR2 LQKENI. The CDR3 contains 14 residues. This CDR3 is CASSPRDGPHGYTF. The CDR3, as DNA: TGTGCCAGCTCACCGAGGGATGGACCCCATGGCTACACCTTC.

This clone was picked up a small number of times. The chain has TRBV7-8 and TRBJ2-1; tentative D call: TRBD2 (5 bases). V gave up 5 bases and J gave up 1 base, with 18 bases separating them. Germline V gene lookup returns CDR1 SGHVS and CDR2 FQNEAQ. The CDR3 totals 17 residues. Here the CDR3 reads CASSPYRLTPSYNEQFF. In nucleotides, the CDR3 is TGTGCCAGCAGCCCATATCGACTAACACCGTCCTACAATGAGCAGTTCTTC.

As DNA, the CDR3 is TGTGCCAGCAGTTCGGGACAGGGGGCGCTTAACACCATATATTTT. Protein: CASSSGQGALNTIYF. The chain couples TRBV28 to TRBJ1-3, with 12 bases that match TRBD1. Trimming removed 4 bases from V and 7 bases from J; junction bases left unmatched: 5. Germline loops: CDR1 MDHEN, CDR2 SYDVKM. The CDR3 sequence is 15 residues long.

The chain carries TRBV28 and TRBJ1-1; 8 bases are shared with TRBD1. The V segment lost 4 bases and the J segment 4 bases; nucleotides outside the gene matches: 17. CDR3 size: 18 residues. Germline V gene lookup returns CDR1 MDHEN and CDR2 SYDVKM. CDR3 loop: CASSSPGRGRGSVTEAFF. The CDR3 region has the DNA TGTGCCAGCAGTTCTCCCGGCAGGGGGCGTGGGTCGGTCACTGAAGCTTTCTTT.